Here is one TCR beta chain with its context. The sample comes from a study of blood T cell repertoires in COVID-19. Sequencing used immunoSEQ multiplex PCR; TCRdb keeps in-frame clones, though not all of them. Among fewer than 40,000 clones, about 90% were seen once, and the ten largest hold 5% to 7%. The CDR3 is 17 residues long. V gave up 3 bases and J gave up 2 bases; unmatched junction bases: 7. CDR1 and CDR2 (germline): LNHDA, SQIVND (reference sequence). The sequencing input was peripheral blood. The receptor comes from a human donor in a cohort sampled during active COVID-19. V is TRBV19 and J is TRBJ2-3; 11 bases agree with TRBD2. The CDR3 sequence: CASSIRGLAEVTDTQYF. CDR3 in DNA: TGTGCCAGTAGTATTAGGGGACTAGCGGAGGTCACAGATACGCAGTATTTT.